A selection of T cell receptor beta chains follows, all from one sample in a study of cytomegalovirus exposure and HLA in healthy donors. The assay was immunoSEQ multiplex PCR, and TCRdb's table has in-frame clones only and misses some. The sample carries some 200,000 clones, over 75% recorded once. Sequenced: PBMCs. The receptors originated from a man in his fifties or sixties in good health and CMV-seronegative. CDR3s include the opening cysteine and the closing phenylalanine or tryptophan. Each record gives: V gene, D gene, J gene, clone size, CDR3 protein, CDR3 DNA. The D gene is left open where the match is weak. Some rows have no size entry. The others give once, few or many, or a class for an expanded clone.

V gene: TRBV7-9; D gene: TRBD1; J gene: TRBJ1-1; clone size: NA; CDR3 protein: CSSSLGARTGVTEAFF; CDR3 DNA: TGTTCCAGCAGCTTAGGTGCCCGGACAGGGGTAACTGAAGCTTTCTTT
V gene: TRBV6-1; D gene: TRBD1; J gene: TRBJ1-4; clone size: NA; CDR3 protein: CASTEGTGGGEKLFF; CDR3 DNA: TGTGCCAGCACCGAGGGGACAGGGGGGGGTGAAAAACTGTTTTTT
V gene: TRBV2; D gene: TRBD1; J gene: TRBJ2-5; clone size: NA; CDR3 protein: CASKRGQVGAQETQYF; CDR3 DNA: TGTGCCAGCAAAAGGGGACAGGTGGGGGCCCAAGAGACCCAGTACTTC
V gene: TRBV7-2; D gene: NA; J gene: TRBJ2-5; clone size: NA; CDR3 protein: CASLFRGGTKETQYF; CDR3 DNA: TGTGCCAGCTTATTTCGAGGGGGTACAAAAGAGACCCAGTACTTC
V gene: TRBV7-9; D gene: NA; J gene: TRBJ1-2; clone size: few; CDR3 protein: CSSSLASGNYGYTF; CDR3 DNA: TGTTCCAGCAGCTTAGCTTCAGGGAACTATGGCTACACCTTC
V gene: TRBV7-9; D gene: NA; J gene: TRBJ1-5; clone size: NA; CDR3 protein: CASSLGYGGAYQPQHF; CDR3 DNA: TGTGCCAGCAGCTTAGGATATGGAGGGGCCTATCAGCCCCAGCATTTT
V gene: TRBV5-8; D gene: TRBD1; J gene: TRBJ2-7; clone size: NA; CDR3 protein: CASSSSTDRVTYEQYF; CDR3 DNA: TGTGCCAGCAGCTCCTCTACCGACAGGGTCACCTACGAGCAGTACTTC
V gene: TRBV30; D gene: NA; J gene: TRBJ2-3; clone size: NA; CDR3 protein: CAWSYGTHTGSFGTDTQYF; CDR3 DNA: TGTGCCTGGAGTTACGGCACGCATACAGGGAGCTTTGGGACAGATACGCAGTATTTT
V gene: TRBV19; D gene: TRBD1; J gene: TRBJ2-1; clone size: NA; CDR3 protein: CASSSRTGVNEQFF; CDR3 DNA: TGTGCCAGTAGTAGTCGGACAGGGGTGAATGAGCAGTTCTTC
V gene: TRBV9; D gene: TRBD2; J gene: TRBJ2-1; clone size: NA; CDR3 protein: CASSPWGEGIEQFF; CDR3 DNA: TGTGCCAGCAGCCCCTGGGGGGAGGGGATTGAGCAGTTCTTC
V gene: TRBV27; D gene: NA; J gene: TRBJ1-4; clone size: NA; CDR3 protein: CASSFWGPRDEKLFF; CDR3 DNA: TGTGCCAGCAGTTTTTGGGGCCCTCGGGATGAAAAACTGTTTTTT
V gene: TRBV5-6; D gene: NA; J gene: TRBJ1-1; clone size: NA; CDR3 protein: CASSQRGGGDEAFF; CDR3 DNA: TGTGCCAGCAGCCAACGGGGGGGAGGAGATGAAGCTTTCTTT
V gene: TRBV9; D gene: NA; J gene: TRBJ2-5; clone size: NA; CDR3 protein: CASSTTSGEETQYF; CDR3 DNA: TGTGCCAGCAGCACAACCAGCGGAGAAGAGACCCAGTACTTC
V gene: TRBV5-1; D gene: TRBD2; J gene: TRBJ2-7; clone size: few; CDR3 protein: CASSVRDTLAGGAAEQYF; CDR3 DNA: TGCGCCAGCAGCGTCCGGGACACTCTAGCGGGGGGTGCCGCGGAGCAGTACTTC
V gene: TRBV10-2; D gene: NA; J gene: TRBJ1-2; clone size: NA; CDR3 protein: CASSESDRGVYGYTF; CDR3 DNA: TGCGCCAGCAGTGAGTCGGACCGGGGGGTATATGGCTACACCTTC
V gene: TRBV10-2; D gene: NA; J gene: TRBJ2-1; clone size: NA; CDR3 protein: CASSETSSYNEQFF; CDR3 DNA: TGCGCCAGCAGTGAGACTAGTTCCTACAATGAGCAGTTCTTC
V gene: TRBV5-1; D gene: NA; J gene: TRBJ1-6; clone size: NA; CDR3 protein: CASSLGGDSPLHF; CDR3 DNA: TGCGCCAGCAGCTTGGGCGGGGATTCACCCCTCCACTTT
V gene: TRBV11-1; D gene: TRBD1; J gene: TRBJ1-4; clone size: NA; CDR3 protein: CASSNRGVLEKLFF; CDR3 DNA: TGTGCCAGCAGCAACAGGGGGGTACTTGAAAAACTGTTTTTT
V gene: TRBV5-1; D gene: NA; J gene: TRBJ1-1; clone size: few; CDR3 protein: CASSLGALNTEAFF; CDR3 DNA: TGCGCCAGCAGCTTGGGGGCCCTGAACACTGAAGCTTTCTTT
V gene: TRBV7-2; D gene: NA; J gene: TRBJ2-5; clone size: NA; CDR3 protein: CASSLSFTGKETQYF; CDR3 DNA: TGTGCCAGCAGCTTATCTTTCACAGGGAAAGAGACCCAGTACTTC
V gene: TRBV10-3; D gene: NA; J gene: TRBJ1-5; clone size: NA; CDR3 protein: CAIRADTMNQPQHF; CDR3 DNA: TGTGCCATCAGGGCGGACACGATGAATCAGCCCCAGCATTTT
V gene: TRBV7-2; D gene: TRBD1; J gene: TRBJ2-5; clone size: NA; CDR3 protein: CASRTGPETQYF; CDR3 DNA: TGTGCCAGCAGGACAGGGCCTGAGACCCAGTACTTC
V gene: TRBV9; D gene: NA; J gene: TRBJ2-1; clone size: NA; CDR3 protein: CASSGQERISLEQFF; CDR3 DNA: TGTGCCAGCAGCGGTCAGGAAAGAATCTCTCTTGAGCAGTTCTTC
V gene: TRBV30; D gene: NA; J gene: TRBJ1-1; clone size: NA; CDR3 protein: CAWSVPGTEAFF; CDR3 DNA: TGTGCCTGGAGTGTACCGGGGACTGAAGCTTTCTTT
V gene: TRBV5-5; D gene: NA; J gene: TRBJ2-1; clone size: NA; CDR3 protein: CASSYRGNYNEQFF; CDR3 DNA: TGTGCCAGCAGCTACCGGGGGAACTACAATGAGCAGTTCTTC
V gene: TRBV13; D gene: TRBD1; J gene: TRBJ2-1; clone size: NA; CDR3 protein: CASSFGQGRNNEQFF; CDR3 DNA: TGTGCCAGCAGCTTCGGACAGGGACGGAACAATGAGCAGTTCTTC
V gene: TRBV7-2; D gene: NA; J gene: TRBJ1-5; clone size: once; CDR3 protein: CASSLRSQGGQPQHF; CDR3 DNA: TGTGCCAGCAGCCTCAGGTCCCAGGGCGGTCAGCCCCAGCATTTT
V gene: TRBV10-2; D gene: TRBD2; J gene: TRBJ2-3; clone size: NA; CDR3 protein: CASSDPSGGALRTDTQYF; CDR3 DNA: TGCGCCAGCAGTGACCCCAGCGGGGGGGCTCTTCGCACAGATACGCAGTATTTT
V gene: TRBV7-2; D gene: TRBD2; J gene: TRBJ2-3; clone size: NA; CDR3 protein: CASSGDYLSTDTQYF; CDR3 DNA: TGTGCCAGCAGCGGGGACTACCTGTCCACAGATACGCAGTATTTT
V gene: TRBV9; D gene: NA; J gene: TRBJ1-1; clone size: NA; CDR3 protein: CASSVEEVVTEAFF; CDR3 DNA: TGTGCCAGCAGCGTAGAGGAGGTCGTCACTGAAGCTTTCTTT
V gene: TRBV6-5; D gene: NA; J gene: TRBJ2-5; clone size: NA; CDR3 protein: CASSYKPSAMETQYF; CDR3 DNA: TGTGCCAGCAGTTACAAACCTAGCGCCATGGAGACCCAGTACTTC
V gene: TRBV9; D gene: NA; J gene: TRBJ2-5; clone size: few; CDR3 protein: CASSVGTGSERETQYF; CDR3 DNA: TGTGCCAGCAGCGTAGGAACAGGGAGTGAGAGAGAGACCCAGTACTTC
V gene: TRBV27; D gene: NA; J gene: TRBJ1-1; clone size: NA; CDR3 protein: CASSQSALTTEAFF; CDR3 DNA: TGTGCCAGCAGTCAAAGCGCGTTAACGACTGAAGCTTTCTTT
V gene: TRBV5-1; D gene: TRBD1; J gene: TRBJ2-7; clone size: NA; CDR3 protein: CASTPDRVTYEQYF; CDR3 DNA: TGCGCCAGCACCCCGGACAGGGTAACCTACGAGCAGTACTTC
V gene: TRBV10-2; D gene: TRBD2; J gene: TRBJ2-3; clone size: NA; CDR3 protein: CASLAGGVTDTQYF; CDR3 DNA: TGCGCCTCCCTAGCGGGGGGGGTAACAGATACGCAGTATTTT
V gene: TRBV6-6; D gene: NA; J gene: TRBJ2-7; clone size: NA; CDR3 protein: CASWAGLHEQYF; CDR3 DNA: TGTGCCAGCTGGGCGGGGCTCCACGAGCAGTACTTC
V gene: TRBV7-7; D gene: TRBD2; J gene: TRBJ2-5; clone size: few; CDR3 protein: CASSLAAGGSQETQYF; CDR3 DNA: TGTGCCAGCAGCTTAGCGGCGGGGGGTTCCCAAGAGACCCAGTACTTC
V gene: TRBV14; D gene: TRBD1; J gene: TRBJ2-7; clone size: once; CDR3 protein: CASKQGAGEQYF; CDR3 DNA: TGTGCCAGCAAACAGGGGGCTGGAGAGCAGTACTTC
V gene: TRBV7-2; D gene: NA; J gene: TRBJ2-3; clone size: NA; CDR3 protein: CASSLPGGGGDTQYF; CDR3 DNA: TGTGCCAGCAGCCTCCCGGGGGGAGGGGGGGATACGCAGTATTTT
V gene: TRBV7-2; D gene: NA; J gene: TRBJ1-1; clone size: NA; CDR3 protein: CASSLGLGLSNTEAFF; CDR3 DNA: TGTGCCAGCAGCTTAGGGCTCGGACTTTCTAACACTGAAGCTTTCTTT
V gene: TRBV13; D gene: TRBD2; J gene: TRBJ2-1; clone size: NA; CDR3 protein: CASSYGRGKGEQFF; CDR3 DNA: TGTGCCAGCAGCTATGGGAGGGGAAAGGGTGAGCAGTTCTTC
V gene: TRBV5-5; D gene: NA; J gene: TRBJ1-4; clone size: NA; CDR3 protein: CASSLDGYRGGKLFF; CDR3 DNA: TGTGCCAGCAGCTTGGATGGCTATCGAGGTGGGAAACTGTTTTTT
V gene: TRBV4-1; D gene: NA; J gene: TRBJ2-3; clone size: NA; CDR3 protein: CASSPSGLEGDTQYF; CDR3 DNA: TGCGCCAGCAGCCCCTCCGGCCTAGAAGGAGATACGCAGTATTTT
V gene: TRBV6-5; D gene: NA; J gene: TRBJ2-7; clone size: NA; CDR3 protein: CASRKRSEQYF; CDR3 DNA: TGTGCCAGCAGAAAAAGGAGCGAGCAGTACTTC
V gene: TRBV4-3; D gene: NA; J gene: TRBJ2-2; clone size: few; CDR3 protein: CASSQEGGRGGELFF; CDR3 DNA: TGCGCCAGCAGCCAAGAAGGAGGGCGGGGCGGGGAGCTGTTTTTT
V gene: TRBV11-2; D gene: NA; J gene: TRBJ1-5; clone size: NA; CDR3 protein: CASSLDSGRRNQPQHF; CDR3 DNA: TGTGCCAGCAGCTTAGATAGCGGCAGGAGAAATCAGCCCCAGCATTTT
V gene: TRBV6-5; D gene: TRBD1; J gene: TRBJ2-1; clone size: NA; CDR3 protein: CASSNGGTGTNEQFF; CDR3 DNA: TGTGCCAGCAGCAACGGGGGGACAGGGACAAATGAGCAGTTCTTC
V gene: TRBV4-1; D gene: TRBD1; J gene: TRBJ1-1; clone size: NA; CDR3 protein: CASSPNGQGNTEAFF; CDR3 DNA: TGCGCCAGCAGCCCAAATGGACAGGGAAACACTGAAGCTTTCTTT
V gene: TRBV30; D gene: NA; J gene: TRBJ1-1; clone size: NA; CDR3 protein: CAWAQRDTEAFF; CDR3 DNA: TGTGCCTGGGCACAGAGGGACACTGAAGCTTTCTTT
V gene: TRBV9; D gene: NA; J gene: TRBJ1-5; clone size: NA; CDR3 protein: CASSVWGGQPQHF; CDR3 DNA: TGTGCCAGCAGCGTGTGGGGCGGCCAGCCCCAGCATTTT
V gene: TRBV7-2; D gene: NA; J gene: TRBJ1-2; clone size: NA; CDR3 protein: CASRSDSLNYGYTF; CDR3 DNA: TGTGCCAGCAGGAGCGACAGTCTTAACTATGGCTACACCTTC
V gene: TRBV15; D gene: TRBD1; J gene: TRBJ2-7; clone size: NA; CDR3 protein: CATSTGTGSYEQYF; CDR3 DNA: TGTGCCACCAGCACCGGGACAGGGTCCTACGAGCAGTACTTC
V gene: TRBV29-1; D gene: NA; J gene: TRBJ1-2; clone size: NA; CDR3 protein: CSVESANYGYTF; CDR3 DNA: TGCAGCGTTGAGTCCGCTAACTATGGCTACACCTTC
V gene: TRBV7-8; D gene: TRBD1; J gene: TRBJ1-3; clone size: once; CDR3 protein: CASSSPGTGRGNTIYF; CDR3 DNA: TGTGCCAGCAGCTCTCCCGGGACAGGGAGGGGAAACACCATATATTTT
V gene: TRBV25-1; D gene: TRBD1; J gene: TRBJ1-4; clone size: once; CDR3 protein: CASSRDSLNEKLFF; CDR3 DNA: TGTGCCAGCAGCCGGGACAGCCTTAATGAAAAACTGTTTTTT
V gene: TRBV2; D gene: TRBD2; J gene: TRBJ2-7; clone size: once; CDR3 protein: CASSPSGGPYEQYF; CDR3 DNA: TGTGCCAGCAGTCCAAGCGGGGGGCCCTACGAGCAGTACTTC
V gene: TRBV7-2; D gene: NA; J gene: TRBJ2-7; clone size: NA; CDR3 protein: CASSQGWRSYEQYF; CDR3 DNA: TGTGCCAGCAGCCAGGGTTGGCGAAGCTACGAGCAGTACTTC
V gene: TRBV4-1; D gene: NA; J gene: TRBJ1-3; clone size: NA; CDR3 protein: CASSQERVAGNTIYF; CDR3 DNA: TGCGCCAGCAGCCAAGAACGGGTTGCGGGAAACACCATATATTTT
V gene: TRBV19; D gene: NA; J gene: TRBJ2-7; clone size: NA; CDR3 protein: CASSPSDRTPYEQYF; CDR3 DNA: TGTGCCAGTAGTCCCTCAGACAGAACCCCCTACGAGCAGTACTTC